A selection of T cell receptor beta chains follows, all from one sample in a study of human T cells and chemical hapten exposure. TCRdb called the RACE reads again in MiXCR, with one record for every CDR3 protein. The repertoire consists of 38,000 or so distinct CDR3 sequences, with 9.5% occurring once and the leading ten covering around 28%. The material was whole blood, obtained in connection with sensitization to the hapten diphenylcyclopropenone (DPC). All receptors derive from a man between 50 and 59 years old with alopecia areata. Some clones in this sample may be carry-over from other donors' samples. CDR3s include the opening cysteine and the closing phenylalanine or tryptophan. A D gene is named only where the DNA matches it firmly. Clone size is stated in some rows and not others, as once, few, many or a class when expanded.

abundance	d_gene	v_gene	j_gene	CDR3nt	CDR3aa
.	.	TRBV5-1	TRBJ2-7	TGCGCCAGCAGAGCGGACGGTTACTACGAGCAGTACTTC	CASRADGYYEQYF
few	TRBD1	TRBV18	TRBJ1-2	TGTGCCAGCTCACCACAGGCGGGACAGGAAAACTATGGCTACACCTTC	CASSPQAGQENYGYTF
.	.	TRBV20-1	TRBJ2-1	TGCAGTGCCGGAGGCTCGAGCTCCTACAATGAGCAGTTCTTC	CSAGGSSSYNEQFF
many	TRBD1	TRBV6-2/TRBV6-3	TRBJ2-1	TGTGCCAGCAGAGCCACAGGGGGCAGTTCGAATGAGCAGTTCTTC	CASRATGGSSNEQFF
.	.	TRBV7-2	TRBJ2-7	TGTGCCAGCAGCTTAGTCGCCGGGGGGCCTGACGAGCAGTACTTC	CASSLVAGGPDEQYF
many	.	TRBV19	TRBJ1-3	TGTGCCAGTAGTATGCAGGAGCACACTGGAAACACCATATATTTT	CASSMQEHTGNTIYF
many	.	TRBV28	TRBJ1-5	TGTGCCAGCAGTTTATCCCCGGTAAATCAGCCCCAGCATTTT	CASSLSPVNQPQHF
many	.	TRBV19	TRBJ2-1	TGTGCCAGTAGTATATACTTAAGCTCCTACAATGAGCAGTTCTTC	CASSIYLSSYNEQFF
.	TRBD2	TRBV29-1	TRBJ2-1	TGCAGCCACGCCCCCGGGGGGTCCGACTACAATGAGCAGTTCTTC	CSHAPGGSDYNEQFF
many	.	TRBV5-1	TRBJ1-1	TGCGCCAGCAGCAGGGGGGATATGAACACTGAAGCTTTCTTT	CASSRGDMNTEAFF
.	.	TRBV9	TRBJ2-2	TGTGCCAGCAGCCCCCGTCGGGATAACACCGGGGAGCTGTTTTTT	CASSPRRDNTGELFF
.	.	TRBV5-6	TRBJ2-4	TGTGCCAGCAGCTCTCCGGGAGACTCGGATAACATTCAGTACTTC	CASSSPGDSDNIQYF
many	.	TRBV11-2	TRBJ2-1	TGTGCCAGCAGCCCGTCCGTGGGAGGTTACAATGAGCAGTTCTTC	CASSPSVGGYNEQFF
.	TRBD2	TRBV7-2	TRBJ2-1	TGTGCCAGCAGCCTTAGCGGGATCTCCTACAATGAGCAGTTCTTC	CASSLSGISYNEQFF
many	TRBD1	TRBV7-6	TRBJ2-5	TGTGCCAGCAGCTTCAGTCCAGGGGGCGTGGAGACCCAGTACTTC	CASSFSPGGVETQYF
.	TRBD1	TRBV6-2/TRBV6-3	TRBJ2-7	TGTGCCAGCAGAACCGGGACAGGGGCCCTCTACGAGCAGTACTTC	CASRTGTGALYEQYF
many	TRBD1	TRBV20-1	TRBJ2-5	TGCGGGACCGGACAGGGACAAGAGACCCAGTACTTC	CGTGQGQETQYF
many	.	TRBV6-2/TRBV6-3	TRBJ2-1	TGTGCCAGCAGTTATTTCAGGGCCTCCTACAATGAGCAGTTCTTC	CASSYFRASYNEQFF
many	.	TRBV10-3	TRBJ1-4	TGTGCCATCAGCGGACCCCCGGGAGAAAAACTGTTTTTT	CAISGPPGEKLFF
many	TRBD2	TRBV7-9	TRBJ2-2	TGTGCCAGCAGCTTTCGGGCGGGGGACACCGGGGAGCTGTTTTTT	CASSFRAGDTGELFF
few	.	TRBV7-6	TRBJ1-2	TGTGCCACCACCCATCAGGGCGGCTATGGCTACACCTTC	CATTHQGGYGYTF
few	TRBD1	TRBV7-2	TRBJ1-5	TGTGCCAGCAGCCCACAGGGGGCCAATCAGCCCCAGCATTTT	CASSPQGANQPQHF
few	.	TRBV28	TRBJ2-7	TGTGCCAGCAGCACCTACGAGCAGTACTTC	CASSTYEQYF
many	.	TRBV29-1	TRBJ2-7	TGCAGCGTTGAAGTAAATCGCCTAGCTGGCGAGCAGTACTTC	CSVEVNRLAGEQYF
many	.	TRBV10-2	TRBJ2-1	TGCGCCAGCACCCGGACAGCCCGAAACTACAATGAGCAGTTCTTC	CASTRTARNYNEQFF
many	.	TRBV12-3/TRBV12-4	TRBJ2-7	TGTGCCAGCAGTACCCCGGGGTACGAGCAGTACTTC	CASSTPGYEQYF
many	.	TRBV27	TRBJ2-1	TGTGCCAGCAGTCAAACCTCCGGGGTAGGTTACAATGAGCAGTTCTTC	CASSQTSGVGYNEQFF
few	TRBD2	TRBV7-2	TRBJ2-2	TGTGCCGAAGCGGGAGGCCCCTCGTCCGGGGAGCTGTTTTTT	CAEAGGPSSGELFF
.	TRBD2	TRBV6-5	TRBJ2-1	TGTGCCAGCAGTTCCTTCCAGCGGGAGGGCGAGTTCTTC	CASSSFQREGEFF
.	.	TRBV29-1	TRBJ2-5	TGCAGCGTACAGGGATCGGCGACCCAGTACTTC	CSVQGSATQYF
many	.	TRBV29-1	TRBJ1-2	TGCAGCGTTGACCAGGGTCGGGATGGCTACACCTTC	CSVDQGRDGYTF
once	.	TRBV29-1	TRBJ2-5	TGCAGCGTTGAAGTGGGGCTCAGGGAGACCCAGTACTTC	CSVEVGLRETQYF
many	TRBD2	TRBV28	TRBJ2-1	TGTGCCAGCAGTCCCACGCGGCGGGAGTTAAATGAGCAGTTCTTC	CASSPTRRELNEQFF
.	TRBD2	TRBV27	TRBJ2-5	TGTGCCAGCAGTGGGCAGGGACTAGCGGGAGAGACCCAGTACTTC	CASSGQGLAGETQYF
many	.	TRBV12-3/TRBV12-4	TRBJ2-2	TGTGCCAGCAGCTCCCGGGACTGGAACACCGGGGAGCTGTTTTTT	CASSSRDWNTGELFF